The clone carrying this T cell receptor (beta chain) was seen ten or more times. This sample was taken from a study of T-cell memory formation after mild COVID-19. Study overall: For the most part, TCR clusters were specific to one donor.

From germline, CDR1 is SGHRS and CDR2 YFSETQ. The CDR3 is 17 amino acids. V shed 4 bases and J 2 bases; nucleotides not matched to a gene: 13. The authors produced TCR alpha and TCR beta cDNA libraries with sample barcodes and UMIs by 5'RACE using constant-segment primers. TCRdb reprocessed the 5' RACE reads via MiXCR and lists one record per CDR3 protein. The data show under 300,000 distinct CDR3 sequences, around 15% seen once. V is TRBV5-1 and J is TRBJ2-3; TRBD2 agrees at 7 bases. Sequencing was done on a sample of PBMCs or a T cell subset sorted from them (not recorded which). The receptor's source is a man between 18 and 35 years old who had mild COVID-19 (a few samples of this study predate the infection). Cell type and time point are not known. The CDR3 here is CASSPYSGGGATDTQYF. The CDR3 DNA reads TGCGCCAGCAGCCCCTACTCGGGCGGGGGAGCCACAGATACGCAGTATTTT.